This T cell receptor (beta chain) was found in a study of blood T cells in healthy people across ages. Notes on this clonotype: Antigen unknown.

Primed by a sample-barcoded 5' primer and a J-beta primer mix, a second PCR proceeded for about 6 to 12 cycles. One entry per CDR3 protein, called by TCRdb with MiXCR from the 5' RACE reads. The data show about 290,000 distinct CDR3 sequences, roughly 26% seen once. CDR1 is MDHEN and CDR2 is SYDVKM in the germline V gene. The CDR3 has 16 amino acids. With 5 bases removed from V and 5 bases from J, the gap between germline ends came to 21 bases. Study-level points and caveats: The long-lived group displayed more naive CD4+ cells, plus higher diversity, than the aged donors did.

Each donor gave 9 to 10 milliliters of peripheral blood. This clonotype was sampled from a woman aged 70-85 years in good health. Sequenced sample: blood. J is TRBJ1-2 and V is TRBV28, with unresolved D. The DNA of the CDR3 is TGTGCCAGCAGTCCAGCCGGGTTTCGCGCCGTATATGGCTACACCTTC. It encodes CASSPAGFRAVYGYTF.